The 25 T cell receptor beta chains presented below share a single source sample, sequenced in a study of post-analysis software for immune sequencing data. General study findings and limits: Included in a set of four or five TRBV segments more frequent in patients than controls were TRBV5-6, TRBV5-1 and TRBV20-1.

Presence of unique molecular identifiers characterized the TCR beta cDNA libraries. From the PCR reads, TCRdb called clonotypes with MiXCR, one entry per CDR3 protein. The sample includes 450,000 to 700,000 distinct CDR3 sequences, around 47% of them seen just once. These receptors have no known antigen. The sequenced sample was blood. These TCRs come from a girl aged 10 to 17 with multiple sclerosis.

The chain has TRBV13 and TRBJ2-1; no clear D gene. This CDR3 comprises 12 residues. V dropped 4 bases and J dropped 10 bases, with 11 bases sitting between them. Germline lookup yields CDR1 PRHDT and CDR2 FYEKMQ (reference sequence). CDR3 amino acids: CASSSAPTEQFF. The DNA of the CDR3 is TGTGCCAGCAGCTCCGCGCCCACGGAGCAGTTCTTC.

Only a few counts were recorded for this clonotype. This chain uses TRBV7-2 with TRBJ2-5, with TRBD2 matching 10 bases. The germline gives CDR1 SGHTA, CDR2 FQGNSA. With V trimmed by 5 bases and J by 2 bases, 8 bases remained unmatched. The CDR3 spans 16 residues. The CDR3 coding sequence is TGTGCCAGCAGCCATCTAGCGGGGGCCACTCAAGAGACCCAGTACTTC. Encoded protein: CASSHLAGATQETQYF.

This chain joins TRBV2 and TRBJ2-1; TRBD2 agrees at 8 bases. This CDR3 spans 13 amino acids. Unmatched junction bases numbered 4, after V lost 4 bases and J lost 8 bases. Germline assignment: CDR1 SNHLY and CDR2 FYNNEI. The CDR3, as DNA: TGTGCCAGCAGTGGCGGGGGGTGGCATGAGCAGTTCTTC. The encoded protein is CASSGGGWHEQFF.

This clonotype has a handful of counts. This chain links TRBV7-6 with TRBJ2-3; either TRBD1 or TRBD2 may fit D (5 bases each). Trimming left V 4 bases short and J 6 bases short, with 17 bases between. The CDR3 extends over 15 amino acids. Germline V lookup: CDR1 SGHVS, CDR2 FNYEAQ. The CDR3 nucleotides are TGTGCCAGCAGCTGGGGAGCGGACACGGGCGATACGCAGTATTTT. This gives the protein CASSWGADTGDTQYF.

CDR3 amino acids: CASSSVQDSKAFF. The CDR3 DNA is TGTGCCAGCAGCTCGGTACAGGACAGTAAAGCTTTCTTT. This chain uses TRBV7-6 with TRBJ1-1; perhaps TRBD1 as D (6 bases). Deletions cut 4 bases from V and 9 bases from J, with 15 bases between. Germline values: CDR1 SGHVS, CDR2 FNYEAQ. This CDR3 is built from 13 residues.

The chain employs TRBV24-1 and TRBJ2-5; 15 nucleotides agree with TRBD2. The length of the CDR3 is 17 residues. Trimming at V came to 4 bases and at J to 6 bases, leaving 8 bases not matched to a gene. The V gene's germline CDR1 is KGHDR and CDR2 SFDVKD. The CDR3 sequence: CATSDWTSGRAEKTQYF. The DNA for the CDR3 is TGTGCCACCAGTGACTGGACTAGCGGGAGGGCCGAAAAGACCCAGTACTTC.

The chain joins TRBV7-2 to TRBJ2-5; D unclear. The J call could be wrong; TRBJ2-7 is a better fit for the DNA end. The CDR3 extends over 12 amino acids. Germline V lookup: CDR1 SGHTA, CDR2 FQGNSA. The CDR3 nucleotides are TGTGCCAGCGGCAGGAGTGGATACGAGCAGTACTTC. This translates into CASGRSGYEQYF.

The chain links TRBV13 to TRBJ1-2, with D perhaps matching TRBD1 (5 bases). The CDR3 length is 13 residues. V was pared by 8 bases and J by 6 bases, with 16 bases between. Germline CDR1 is PRHDT and CDR2 is FYEKMQ (reference sequence). In DNA form, the CDR3 reads TGTGCCAGCCGGCCGTGGGGGTTGGATGGCTACACCTTC. The encoded protein is CASRPWGLDGYTF.

The CDR3 nucleotides read TGCAGCGTTCCGGGACTAGCGGGACTCACAGATACGCAGTATTTT. This codes for CSVPGLAGLTDTQYF. The chain uses TRBV29-1 and TRBJ2-3, with 13 nucleotides matching TRBD2. This CDR3 comprises 15 residues. Trimming at V came to 5 bases and at J to 2 bases, leaving 4 bases not matched to a gene. CDR1 and CDR2 (germline): SQVTM, ANQGSEA.

This clonotype is a singleton in its sample. The CDR3 DNA reads as TGCAGTGCTAGACTCCTAACGGGAGGCACCTACGAGCAGTACTTC. Translating it yields CSARLLTGGTYEQYF. V gene TRBV20-1 combines with J gene TRBJ2-7; 7 bases match TRBD2. The length of the CDR3 is 15 residues. Germline assignment: CDR1 DFQATT and CDR2 SNEGSKA (reference sequence). The junction had 9 bases not matched to a gene; V was cut back by 2 bases and J by 2 bases.

This clonotype was recorded a few times. This chain uses TRBV5-1 with TRBJ1-5, with D possibly being TRBD1 (5 bases). V was trimmed by 5 bases and J by 0 bases, leaving 9 bases between them. This CDR3 is built from 14 residues. Germline V CDR1 and CDR2: SGHRS, YFSETQ. CDR3 loop: CASRRDLSNQPQHF. CDR3 coding DNA: TGCGCCAGCAGAAGGGACCTTAGCAATCAGCCCCAGCATTTT.

The chain is built from TRBV4-1 and TRBJ2-7; 8 bases agree with TRBD1. Germline CDR1 MGHRA, CDR2 YSYEKL. Trimming cost V 0 bases and J 1 base; bases outside gene matches: 2. CDR3 length: 15 amino acids. The CDR3 nucleotides read TGCGCCAGCAGCCAAGAACGGACAGGGTCCTACGAGCAGTACTTC. It specifies CASSQERTGSYEQYF.

This clonotype was seen only a few times. The chain joins TRBV5-6 to TRBJ2-1; 7 bases match TRBD2. The CDR3 has 19 amino acids. Germline trimming cut 1 base from V and 3 bases from J; bases unmatched to any gene: 16. Looked up from germline, CDR1 is SGHDT and CDR2 is YYEEEE. The CDR3: CASSLILAAPQWGYNEQFF. The CDR3, as DNA: TGTGCCAGCAGCTTGATTCTAGCGGCGCCTCAATGGGGCTACAATGAGCAGTTCTTC.

The V and J genes are TRBV30 and TRBJ2-3; 13 bases are a match to TRBD2. Germline V gene sequence: CDR1 GTSNPN, CDR2 SVGIG (reference sequence). The CDR3 is made up of 18 amino acids. With 0 bases clipped from V and 2 bases from J, the junction kept 8 bases outside the gene matches. CDR3 amino acids: CAWSVLGLAGEITDTQYF. CDR3 in DNA: TGTGCCTGGAGTGTCTTAGGACTAGCGGGGGAGATCACAGATACGCAGTATTTT.

V is TRBV12-3 or TRBV12-4 and J is TRBJ1-5; 9 bases are shared with TRBD1. The V and J ends lost 9 bases and 1 base, in that order; junction bases with no gene match: 13. The CDR3 totals 17 residues. This chain's CDR3 is CASTPGTGLLSNQPQHF. CDR3 in DNA: TGTGCCAGTACGCCAGGGACAGGGTTATTGAGCAATCAGCCCCAGCATTTT.

V gene TRBV12-3 or TRBV12-4 combines with J gene TRBJ2-7; TRBD2 matches 8 bases. The end of the DNA fits TRBJ2-5 better, so the J call may be wrong. The CDR3 is 14 residues long. CDR3 residues: CASSPRTGGGTQYF. The CDR3 DNA is TGTGCCAGCAGTCCGAGGACCGGGGGGGGGACCCAGTACTTC.

This clonotype was seen once. The V call is TRBV5-1, the J call TRBJ2-3, with 10 bases fitting TRBD2. CDR1 SGHRS and CDR2 YFSETQ come from the germline V gene. The J segment lost 4 bases and the V segment lost 4 bases, leaving 6 bases of the junction unmatched. The CDR3 has 15 residues. The CDR3 bases are TGCGCCAGCAGCGACACTAGCGGGGCTTCAGATACGCAGTATTTT. As protein: CASSDTSGASDTQYF. Based on the CDR3 plus reference TRBV5-1 and TRBJ2-3, the full variable domain is KAGVTQTPRYLIKTRGQQVTLSCSPISGHRSVSWYQQTPGQGLQFLFEYFSETQRNKGNFPGRFSGRQFSNSRSEMNVSTLELGDSALYLCASSDTSGASDTQYFGPGTRLTVL.

V gene TRBV5-4 combines with J gene TRBJ2-7, with 10 nucleotides matching TRBD2. V was clipped by 0 bases and J by 5 bases; unmatched bases: 8. Germline V gene lookup returns CDR1 SGHNT and CDR2 YYREEE (reference sequence). This CDR3 comprises 16 residues. The CDR3 DNA reads TGTGCCAGCAGCTTGGTCTTAGCGGGAGGCGGGGACGAGCAGTACTTC. Translation gives CASSLVLAGGGDEQYF. Looking up the rest from reference TRBV5-4 and TRBJ2-7 gives the full variable domain: ETGVTQSPTHLIKTRGQQVTLRCSSQSGHNTVSWYQQALGQGPQFIFQYYREEENGRGNFPPRFSGLQFPNYSSELNVNALELDDSALYLCASSLVLAGGGDEQYFGPGTRLTVT.

This clonotype was counted a single time. The gene calls are TRBV9 and TRBJ2-3; 8 nucleotides agree with TRBD2. Germline V lookup: CDR1 SGDLS, CDR2 YYNGEE. V trimming: 3 bases; J trimming: 4 bases; junction bases outside the gene matches: 10. CDR3 length: 16 residues. CDR3: CASSASSGLAADTQYF. CDR3 nucleotide sequence: TGTGCCAGCAGCGCGTCAAGCGGACTAGCAGCAGATACGCAGTATTTT.

The V and J genes are TRBV5-1 and TRBJ1-2, with D hard to call. Trimming pared 0 bases from V and 8 bases from J, leaving 11 bases between. Germline loops: CDR1 SGHRS, CDR2 YFSETQ. This CDR3 region has 13 residues. Here the CDR3 DNA reads TGCGCCAGCAGCTTGGGGCTGTTGCAAGGCTACACCTTC. Translation: CASSLGLLQGYTF.

V usage is TRBV5-1 and J usage is TRBJ2-4, with D tentatively TRBD1 (6 bases). This CDR3 contains 17 residues. Trimming pared 0 bases from V and 2 bases from J, leaving 15 bases between. The V gene's germline CDR1 is SGHRS and CDR2 YFSETQ. The DNA of the CDR3 is TGCGCCAGCAGCTTGGGTTATGCAGGGGACCCCAAAAACATTCAGTACTTC. It yields the protein CASSLGYAGDPKNIQYF.

Remarks on this clonotype: At one of its ends the junction is not consistent with the germline gene, which may arise from a read error. V is TRBV20-1 and J is TRBJ2-6; a weak D match, TRBD1 (5 bases). Germline V gene lookup returns CDR1 DFQATT and CDR2 SNEGSKA (reference sequence). The CDR3 spans 14 residues. CDR3 sequence (DNA): TGCAGTGCTAGTGTGGTCTCTGGGGCCAGCGTCCTGACTTTC. Translated: CSASVVSGASVLTF.

This chain connects TRBV12-3 or TRBV12-4 to TRBJ1-1; 10 bases map to TRBD1. The CDR3 has 14 amino acids. V shed 4 bases and J 5 bases; nucleotides not matched to a gene: 4. In nucleotides, the CDR3 is TGTGCCAGCAGTTCCTGGACAGGGGGGACTGAAGCTTTCTTT. Translation: CASSSWTGGTEAFF.

This clonotype occurred a few times. The rearrangement links TRBV12-3 or TRBV12-4 to TRBJ2-1, with 14 bases fitting TRBD2. This CDR3 spans 18 amino acids. J lost 0 bases, V lost 5 bases, and 6 bases had no gene match. The CDR3 is CASSLTSGGVSSYNEQFF. CDR3 nucleotides: TGTGCCAGCAGTCTGACTAGCGGGGGGGTTAGCTCCTACAATGAGCAGTTCTTC.

The table lists this clonotype with a count of one. The chain recombines TRBV5-1 with TRBJ2-1; 9 nucleotides match TRBD1. The germline gives CDR1 SGHRS, CDR2 YFSETQ. The CDR3 has 13 amino acids. Trimming at V came to 6 bases and at J to 12 bases, leaving 10 bases not matched to a gene. The CDR3 bases are TGCGCCAGCAAAGGGACAGGGCAAGCGAGGCAGTTCTTC. Protein: CASKGTGQARQFF.